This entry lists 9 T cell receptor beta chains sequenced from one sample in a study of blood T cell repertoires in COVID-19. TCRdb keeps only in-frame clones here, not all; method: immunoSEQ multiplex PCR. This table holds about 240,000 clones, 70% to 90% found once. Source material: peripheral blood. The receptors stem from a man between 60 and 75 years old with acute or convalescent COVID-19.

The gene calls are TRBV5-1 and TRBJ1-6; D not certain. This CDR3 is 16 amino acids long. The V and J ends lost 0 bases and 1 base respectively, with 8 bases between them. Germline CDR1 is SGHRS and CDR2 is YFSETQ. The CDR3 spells CASSLVSGSYNSPLHF. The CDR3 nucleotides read TGCGCCAGCAGCTTGGTTTCGGGTTCCTATAATTCACCCCTCCACTTT. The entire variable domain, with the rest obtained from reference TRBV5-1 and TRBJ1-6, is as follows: KAGVTQTPRYLIKTRGQQVTLSCSPISGHRSVSWYQQTPGQGLQFLFEYFSETQRNKGNFPGRFSGRQFSNSRSEMNVSTLELGDSALYLCASSLVSGSYNSPLHFGNGTRLTVT.

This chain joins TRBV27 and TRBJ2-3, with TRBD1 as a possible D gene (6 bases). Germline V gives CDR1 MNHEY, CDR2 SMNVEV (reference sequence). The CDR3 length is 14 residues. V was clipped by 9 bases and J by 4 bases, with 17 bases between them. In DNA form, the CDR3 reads TGTGCCAGGGGGGCGGGCCCGATAGCAGATACGCAGTATTTT. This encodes CARGAGPIADTQYF.

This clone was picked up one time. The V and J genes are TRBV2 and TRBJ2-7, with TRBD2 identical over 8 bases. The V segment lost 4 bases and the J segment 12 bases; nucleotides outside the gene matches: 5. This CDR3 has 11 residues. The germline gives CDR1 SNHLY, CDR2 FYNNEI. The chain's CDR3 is CASSVSGAAYF. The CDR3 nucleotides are TGTGCCAGCAGTGTTAGCGGGGCAGCGTACTTC. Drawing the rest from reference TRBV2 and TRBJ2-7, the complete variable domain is EPEVTQTPSHQVTQMGQEVILRCVPISNHLYFYWYRQILGQKVEFLVSFYNNEISEKSEIFDDQFSVERPDGSNFTLKIRSTKLEDSAMYFCASSVSGAAYFGPGTRLTVT.

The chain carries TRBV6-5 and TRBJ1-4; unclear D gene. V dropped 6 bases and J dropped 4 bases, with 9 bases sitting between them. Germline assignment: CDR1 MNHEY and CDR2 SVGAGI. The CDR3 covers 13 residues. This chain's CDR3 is CASSLELNEKLFF. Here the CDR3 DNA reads TGTGCCAGCAGCCTGGAGCTTAATGAAAAACTGTTTTTT.

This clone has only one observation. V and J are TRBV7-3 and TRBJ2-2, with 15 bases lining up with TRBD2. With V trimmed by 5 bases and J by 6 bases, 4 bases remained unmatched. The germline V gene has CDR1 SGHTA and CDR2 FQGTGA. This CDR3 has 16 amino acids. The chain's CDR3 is CASSPGLAGGAGELFF. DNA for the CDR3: TGTGCCAGCAGCCCCGGACTAGCGGGAGGGGCCGGGGAGCTGTTTTTT.

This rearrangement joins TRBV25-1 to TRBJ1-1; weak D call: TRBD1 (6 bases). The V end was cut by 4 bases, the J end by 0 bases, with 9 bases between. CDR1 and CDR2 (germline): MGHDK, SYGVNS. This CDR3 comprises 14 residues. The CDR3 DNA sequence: TGTGCCAGCAGTGCGACAGGCATGAACACTGAAGCTTTCTTT. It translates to CASSATGMNTEAFF.

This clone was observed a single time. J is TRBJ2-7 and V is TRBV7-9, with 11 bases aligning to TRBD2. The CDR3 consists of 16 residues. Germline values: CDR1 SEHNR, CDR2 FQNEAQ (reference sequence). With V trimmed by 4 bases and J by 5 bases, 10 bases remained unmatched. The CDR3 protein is CASSSMPSGRRHEQYF. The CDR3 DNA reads TGTGCCAGCAGCTCTATGCCTAGCGGGAGGCGCCACGAGCAGTACTTC.

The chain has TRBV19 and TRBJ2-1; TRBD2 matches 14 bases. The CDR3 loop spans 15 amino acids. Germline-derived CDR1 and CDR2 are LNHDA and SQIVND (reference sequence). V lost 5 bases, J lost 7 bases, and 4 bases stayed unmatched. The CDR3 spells CASSSRLAGGNEQFF. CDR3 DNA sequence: TGTGCCAGTAGTTCTCGACTAGCGGGAGGGAATGAGCAGTTCTTC.

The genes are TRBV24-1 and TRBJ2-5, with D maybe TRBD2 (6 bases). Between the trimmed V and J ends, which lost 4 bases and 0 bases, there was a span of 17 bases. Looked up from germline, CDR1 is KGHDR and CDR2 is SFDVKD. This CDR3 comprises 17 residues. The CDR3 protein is CATSESSGGMYQETQYF. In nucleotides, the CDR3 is TGTGCCACCAGTGAATCCTCCGGGGGTATGTACCAAGAGACCCAGTACTTC.